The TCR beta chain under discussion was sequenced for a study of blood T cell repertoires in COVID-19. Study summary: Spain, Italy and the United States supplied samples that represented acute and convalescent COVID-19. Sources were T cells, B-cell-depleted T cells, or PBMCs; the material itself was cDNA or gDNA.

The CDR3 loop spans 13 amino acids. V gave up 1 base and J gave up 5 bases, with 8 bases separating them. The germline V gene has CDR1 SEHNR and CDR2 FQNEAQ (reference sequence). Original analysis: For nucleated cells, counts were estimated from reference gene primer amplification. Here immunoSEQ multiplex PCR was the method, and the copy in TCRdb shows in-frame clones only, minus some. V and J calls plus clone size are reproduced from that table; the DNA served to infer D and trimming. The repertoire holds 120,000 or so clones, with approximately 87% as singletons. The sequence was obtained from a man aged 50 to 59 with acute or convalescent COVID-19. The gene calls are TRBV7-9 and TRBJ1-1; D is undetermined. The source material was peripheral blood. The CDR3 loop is CASSLGSSTEAFF. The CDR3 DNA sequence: TGTGCCAGCAGCTTAGGTAGTTCGACTGAAGCTTTCTTT.